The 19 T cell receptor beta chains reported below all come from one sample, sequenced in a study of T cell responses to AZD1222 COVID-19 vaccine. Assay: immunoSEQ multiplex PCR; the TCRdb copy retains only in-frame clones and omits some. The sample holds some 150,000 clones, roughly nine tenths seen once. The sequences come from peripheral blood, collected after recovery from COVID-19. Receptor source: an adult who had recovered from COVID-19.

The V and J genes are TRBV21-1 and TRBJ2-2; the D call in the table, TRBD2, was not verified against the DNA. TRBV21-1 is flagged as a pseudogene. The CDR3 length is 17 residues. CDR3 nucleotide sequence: TGTGCCAGCAGCACCCGGACTAGGAGGGAAATTACCGGGGAGCTGTTTTTT. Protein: CASSTRTRREITGELFF.

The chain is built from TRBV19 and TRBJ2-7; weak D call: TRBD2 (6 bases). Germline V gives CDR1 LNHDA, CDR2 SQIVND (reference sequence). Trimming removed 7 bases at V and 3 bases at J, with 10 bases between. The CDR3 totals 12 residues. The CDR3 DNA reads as TGTGCCAGTACTAGCGATAGCTACGAGCAGTACTTC. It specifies CASTSDSYEQYF.

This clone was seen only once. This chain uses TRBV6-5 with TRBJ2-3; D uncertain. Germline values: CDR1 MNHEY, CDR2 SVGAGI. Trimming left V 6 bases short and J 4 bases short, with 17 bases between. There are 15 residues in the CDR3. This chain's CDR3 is CASRSLTTLADTQYF. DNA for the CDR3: TGTGCCAGCAGATCGCTCACCACACTTGCAGATACGCAGTATTTT.

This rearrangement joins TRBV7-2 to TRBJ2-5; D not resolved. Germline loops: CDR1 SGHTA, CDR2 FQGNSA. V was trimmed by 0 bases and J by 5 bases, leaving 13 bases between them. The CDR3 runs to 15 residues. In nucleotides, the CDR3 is TGTGCCAGCAGCTTAGCGCGAACTACACGGGAGACCCAGTACTTC. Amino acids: CASSLARTTRETQYF.

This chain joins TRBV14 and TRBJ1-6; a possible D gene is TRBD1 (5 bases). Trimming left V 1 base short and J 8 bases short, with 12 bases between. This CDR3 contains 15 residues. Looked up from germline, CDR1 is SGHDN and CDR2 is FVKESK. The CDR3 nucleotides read TGTGCCAGCAGCCAAGCCATATCGGGGGATTCACCCCTCCACTTT. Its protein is CASSQAISGDSPLHF.

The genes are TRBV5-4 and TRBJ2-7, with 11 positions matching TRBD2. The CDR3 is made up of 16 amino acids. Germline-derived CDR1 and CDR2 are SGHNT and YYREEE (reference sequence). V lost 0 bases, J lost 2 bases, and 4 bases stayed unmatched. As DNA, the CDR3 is TGTGCCAGCAGCTTGGGAACTAGCGGGAGACCCTACGAGCAGTACTTC. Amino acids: CASSLGTSGRPYEQYF.

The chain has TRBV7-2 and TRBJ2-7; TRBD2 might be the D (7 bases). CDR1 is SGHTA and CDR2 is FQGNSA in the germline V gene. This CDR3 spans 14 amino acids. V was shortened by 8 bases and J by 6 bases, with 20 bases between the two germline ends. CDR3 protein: CASVVGGELREQYF. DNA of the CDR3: TGTGCCAGCGTTGTAGGGGGGGAGTTGCGCGAGCAGTACTTC.

CDR3 nucleotides: TGTGCCAGCAGCTTAGGGGCCAGCACAGATACGCAGTATTTT. It specifies CASSLGASTDTQYF. The chain uses TRBV7-8 and TRBJ2-3; D unresolved. Germline V gives CDR1 SGHVS, CDR2 FQNEAQ. Between the trimmed V and J ends, which lost 1 base and 0 bases, there was a span of 5 bases. The CDR3 covers 14 residues.

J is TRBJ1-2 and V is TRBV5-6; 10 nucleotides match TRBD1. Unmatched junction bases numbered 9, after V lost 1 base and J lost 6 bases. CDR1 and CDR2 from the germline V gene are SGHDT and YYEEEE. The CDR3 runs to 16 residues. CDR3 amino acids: CASSLQTGGARHGYTF. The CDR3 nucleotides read TGTGCCAGCAGCTTGCAGACAGGGGGCGCCCGGCATGGCTACACCTTC.

This CDR3 is CASIRRDRNSPLHF. CDR3 coding DNA: TGTGCCAGCATTCGCCGGGACAGAAATTCACCCCTCCACTTT. V usage is TRBV28 and J usage is TRBJ1-6, with 7 bases matching TRBD1. This CDR3 comprises 14 residues. Trimming at V came to 7 bases and at J to 7 bases, leaving 7 bases not matched to a gene. Germline V gene sequence: CDR1 MDHEN, CDR2 SYDVKM.

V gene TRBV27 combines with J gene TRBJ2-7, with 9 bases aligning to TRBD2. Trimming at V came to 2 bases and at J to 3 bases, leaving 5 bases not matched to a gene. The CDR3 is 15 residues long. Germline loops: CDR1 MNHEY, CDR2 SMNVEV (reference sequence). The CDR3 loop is CASSLRTSAIYEQYF. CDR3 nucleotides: TGTGCCAGCAGTTTACGGACTAGCGCTATCTACGAGCAGTACTTC.

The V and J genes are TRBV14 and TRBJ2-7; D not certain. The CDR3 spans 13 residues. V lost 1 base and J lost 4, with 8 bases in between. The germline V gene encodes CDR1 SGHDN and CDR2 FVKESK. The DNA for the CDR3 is TGTGCCAGCAGCCAAGTGGCGTATTACGAGCAGTACTTC. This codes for CASSQVAYYEQYF.

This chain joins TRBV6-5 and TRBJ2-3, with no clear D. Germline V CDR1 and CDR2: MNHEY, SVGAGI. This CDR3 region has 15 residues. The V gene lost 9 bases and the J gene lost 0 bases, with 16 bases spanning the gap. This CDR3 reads CASAQVSSSTDTQYF. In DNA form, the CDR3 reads TGTGCCAGTGCTCAGGTCTCCTCTAGCACAGATACGCAGTATTTT.

The CDR3 bases are TGTGCCAGCAGCTTGGATCTGGGCAGTTCCTACAATGAGCAGTTCTTC. Its protein product is CASSLDLGSSYNEQFF. The V and J genes are TRBV5-8 and TRBJ2-1; D not resolved. V was shortened by 0 bases and J by 1 base, with 11 bases between the two germline ends. The CDR3 runs 16 residues. Germline CDR1 SGHTS, CDR2 YDEGEE.

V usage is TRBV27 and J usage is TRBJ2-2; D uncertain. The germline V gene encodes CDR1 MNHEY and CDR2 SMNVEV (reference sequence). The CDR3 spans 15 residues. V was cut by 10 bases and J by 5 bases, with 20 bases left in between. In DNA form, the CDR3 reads TGTGCCACCAACCCTACTGGGATGTTTACCGGGGAGCTGTTTTTT. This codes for CATNPTGMFTGELFF.

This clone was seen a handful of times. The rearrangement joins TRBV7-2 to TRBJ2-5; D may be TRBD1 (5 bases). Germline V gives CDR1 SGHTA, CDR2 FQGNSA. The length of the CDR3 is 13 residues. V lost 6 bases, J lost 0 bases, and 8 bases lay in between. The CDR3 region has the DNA TGTGCCAGCAGGGGGCAGTACCAAGAGACCCAGTACTTC. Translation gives CASRGQYQETQYF.

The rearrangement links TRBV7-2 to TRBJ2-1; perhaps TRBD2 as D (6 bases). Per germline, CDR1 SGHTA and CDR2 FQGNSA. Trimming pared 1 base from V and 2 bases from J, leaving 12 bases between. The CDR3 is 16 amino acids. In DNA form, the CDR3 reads TGTGCCAGCAGCTTAGTCCCTGGCGGGGCCTACAATGAGCAGTTCTTC. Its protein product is CASSLVPGGAYNEQFF.

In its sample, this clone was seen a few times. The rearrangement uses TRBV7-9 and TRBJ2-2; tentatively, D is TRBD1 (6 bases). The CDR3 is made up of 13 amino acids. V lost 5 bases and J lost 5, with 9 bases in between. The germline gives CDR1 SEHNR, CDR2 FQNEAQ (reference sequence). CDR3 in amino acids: CASSTRGTGELFF. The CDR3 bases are TGTGCCAGCAGCACCAGGGGTACCGGGGAGCTGTTTTTT.

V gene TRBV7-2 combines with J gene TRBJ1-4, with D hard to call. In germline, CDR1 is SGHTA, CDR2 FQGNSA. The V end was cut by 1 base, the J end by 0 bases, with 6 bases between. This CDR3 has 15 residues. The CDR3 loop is CASSLDWATNEKLFF. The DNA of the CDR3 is TGTGCCAGCAGCTTAGATTGGGCAACTAATGAAAAACTGTTTTTT.